This entry features one T cell receptor (beta chain) sequence. This record comes from a study of blood T cell repertoires in COVID-19. Across the whole study: Sites in the United States, Italy and Spain provided acute and convalescent COVID-19 samples. The cDNA or gDNA used as material had been derived from T cells, B-cell-depleted T cells, or PBMCs.

In the original analysis: Nucleated cell counts were estimated from reference gene primer amplification. TCRdb keeps only in-frame clones here, not all; method: immunoSEQ multiplex PCR. The V and J calls and the clone size are those of that table, but D and trimming were determined from the DNA. The sample yields about 26,000 clones, approximately 70% seen once. The CDR3 totals 14 residues. Germline V CDR1 and CDR2: MGHDK, SYGVNS. V lost 5 bases to trimming and J lost 0 bases, with 10 bases between them. The chain joins TRBV25-1 to TRBJ1-1; D is unclear. This clonotype was sampled from a man aged 60-69 years with active or convalescent COVID-19. Sequencing was done on a sample of peripheral blood. The chain's CDR3 is CASSSRSLNTEAFF. The CDR3, as DNA: TGTGCCAGCAGTTCGCGCTCCCTGAACACTGAAGCTTTCTTT.